Following are 5 T cell receptor beta chains from one sample sequenced in a study of T cell repertoires in breast cancer. During the second nested PCR, blocking oligonucleotides suppressed genes that were not paired. TCRdb called the emulsion pairing reads again in MiXCR, with one record for every CDR3 protein. This sample has roughly 40,000 distinct CDR3 sequences, with 45% found just once. The expanded emulsion RT-PCR method captured paired alpha and beta chains from CD8+ T cells. The specimen sequenced was CD8+ T cells. The receptors come from a pool of human donors with breast cancer or a healthy control (not recorded which).

The chain is built from TRBV27 and TRBJ1-1; D unclear. Germline CDR1 MNHEY, CDR2 SMNVEV (reference sequence). V lost 3 bases and J lost 4, with 12 bases in between. The CDR3 length is 14 residues. CDR3 sequence: CASSFNIESTEAFF. In DNA form, the CDR3 reads TGTGCCAGCAGTTTCAACATTGAGAGCACTGAAGCTTTCTTT.

The V call is TRBV29-1, the J call TRBJ2-1, with 10 bases identical to TRBD2. V trimming: 6 bases; J trimming: 5 bases; junction bases outside the gene matches: 13. Germline CDR1 is SQVTM and CDR2 is ANQGSEA. The CDR3 is made up of 16 amino acids. CDR3 nucleotides: TGCAGCGTCCTACCTCAGCGGGAGGGCCGAGACAATGAGCAGTTCTTC. This gives the protein CSVLPQREGRDNEQFF.

On this clonotype itself: Possible read error: a much larger clone is one base away. The V call is TRBV24-1, the J call TRBJ2-7, with D hard to call. The CDR3 loop spans 11 amino acids. CDR1 is KGHDR, CDR2 SFDVKD, per germline. V lost 3 bases and J 8 bases, leaving 7 bases between the germline ends. The CDR3, as DNA: TGTGCCACCAGTGATGGATACAAGCAGTACTTC. It yields the protein CATSDGYKQYF.

This clonotype turned up a few times. V and J are TRBV5-1 and TRBJ1-1; D may be TRBD1 (5 bases). V dropped 4 bases and J dropped 0 bases, with 7 bases sitting between them. The CDR3 spans 13 residues. From germline, CDR1 is SGHRS and CDR2 YFSETQ. The CDR3 DNA sequence: TGCGCCAGCAGCCCGGGGGTGAACACTGAAGCTTTCTTT. It encodes CASSPGVNTEAFF. The variable domain in full, with the rest retrieved from reference TRBV5-1 and TRBJ1-1, is KAGVTQTPRYLIKTRGQQVTLSCSPISGHRSVSWYQQTPGQGLQFLFEYFSETQRNKGNFPGRFSGRQFSNSRSEMNVSTLELGDSALYLCASSPGVNTEAFFGQGTRLTVV.

The V call is TRBV28, the J call TRBJ1-6, with TRBD1 matching 9 bases. Germline assignment: CDR1 MDHEN and CDR2 SYDVKM. The CDR3 sequence is 16 residues long. V dropped 2 bases and J dropped 7; count of bases not matched to a gene: 6. The CDR3 DNA follows: TGTGCCAGCAGTTTACCGGACAGGGGAGTAAATTCACCCCTCCACTTT. Translated, it gives CASSLPDRGVNSPLHF.